The clone carrying this TCR beta chain was picked up a small number of times. The second PCR ran roughly 6 to 12 cycles with a sample-barcoded 5' primer and J-beta primers. TCRdb reprocessed the 5' RACE reads with MiXCR, giving one entry per CDR3 protein. This sample carries about 750,000 distinct CDR3 sequences, roughly 53% of them seen once, and the ten largest clones take approximately 40%. This entry belongs to a study of blood T cells in healthy people across ages. The source material was blood. The sequence came from a man aged 80 or over in good health.

This CDR3 reads CSVEVPNRGEQFF. In DNA form, the CDR3 reads TGCAGCGTTGAAGTTCCAAATAGGGGTGAGCAGTTCTTC. This chain uses TRBV29-1 with TRBJ2-1, with D possibly TRBD1 on 5 matching bases. Germline V gene lookup returns CDR1 SQVTM and CDR2 ANQGSEA. The CDR3 is 13 residues long. The ends were cut back, 1 base at V and 9 bases at J, with 13 bases in the middle.